This TCR beta chain was retrieved from a study of cytomegalovirus exposure and HLA in healthy donors (dated by TCRdb to the late 2010s). Looking at the study overall: According to an earlier analysis of several hundred of the donors, about 180 million T cells yielded 117 million unique TCR beta sequences and around 280 Gb of sequence data. In addition to the first cohort of around 670 subjects, a separate validation cohort of 130 or so different subjects was used. Class I and class II HLA loci were covered by the typing at four-digit resolution. Rather than using new phenotypic data, the later analysis identified candidate immune exposures from TCR beta sequences and from how often those sequences occurred across donors. An earlier analysis of approximately 640 of the donors applied high-throughput TCR beta sequencing to assess whether each TCR beta V gene segment acted as functional or pseudogenic. An early release covering approximately 600 HLA-typed donors comprised 250 to 350 gigabases of sequencing data and tens of millions of unique TCR sequences. A later genetic analysis took genome-wide SNP genotypes for about 60% of the roughly 670 donors and used that subset as a discovery cohort. The study combined high-throughput TCR immunosequencing, statistical association of individual TCRs with disease status, and machine learning to predict cytomegalovirus infection status. Donor age, sex, ethnicity and CMV serostatus were compiled together with the repertoire data. Among the roughly 400 genotyped donors, about 83% belonged to the genetic ancestry cluster associated with self-reported Caucasian donors. Using immunosequencing, the study profiled T cell repertoires from 500 to 800 subjects and related those repertoires to cytomegalovirus serostatus. Among over 350 genotyped donors of the cohort, an average of approximately 240,000 unique TCR beta nucleotide sequences were sequenced per donor, roughly a sixth of them non-productive. Several DR-DQ haplotypes were handled as single units for association and clustering, since linkage in the cohort was strong. The aim of the study was to test whether cataloging public T cell receptors could identify signatures of past pathogen exposure. In a later analysis, previously published TCR beta repertoires from 670 or so donors were re-analyzed and high-resolution HLA genotyping was added so that TCR occurrence patterns could be studied. All discovery cohort repertoires had been generated using a single sequencing platform. The number of donors typed differed by locus, with roughly 629-640 for A, B, C, DRB1 and DQB1, more than 500 for DQA1, some 570 for DPA1, and approximately 470 for DPB1.

Libraries came from the immunoSEQ multiplex PCR assay. A mixture of 60 forward primers for TCR Vbeta segments and 13 reverse primers for TCR Jbeta segments was used in the multiplex PCR. The CDR3 region of rearranged TCR beta genes was amplified from genomic DNA by a multiplex PCR assay. Amplified TCR beta libraries were sequenced as 87-base-pair reads on the Illumina HiSeq System. Per the authors' processing: A later analysis counted approximately 76 million unique TCR beta chains across the approximately 700 repertoires, and 10 million to 11 million of these chains were shared by at least two donors. To remove PCR and sequencing errors, raw reads were error-corrected and collapsed into unique sequences using a nearest-neighbor algorithm that merged closely related sequences. CDR3 sequences were aligned to IMGT reference sequences to assign V, D and J gene segments. Each retained sequence needed at least a six-nucleotide match to both a V gene segment and a J gene segment. A rearrangement was called productive if the CDR3 had no stop codons and remained in frame with V and J, and every other rearrangement was called non-productive. Following IMGT convention, CDR3 was defined as the stretch from the second conserved V-encoded cysteine up to the conserved J-encoded phenylalanine. The earlier analysis of about 620 of the donors excluded sequences that lacked an unambiguous match to a single V gene segment. An earlier analysis of a few hundred of the donors called V segments functional above 56.7% productive rearrangements and segregating when the between-donor standard deviation exceeded 5%. A statistical classification framework was built to diagnose cytomegalovirus status from the catalog of TCR beta chain sequences. A later analysis assigned V and J genes by comparing TCR nucleotide sequences with IMGT/GENE-DB human TR gene sequences. In a later analysis, CDR3 sequences and most-parsimonious VDJ recombination scenarios were assigned using the TCRdist pipeline. In a later analysis, each TCR beta chain was defined by its CDR3 amino acid sequence together with its V-gene family, and reads without a unique V-gene family were excluded. To address suspected cross-contamination and a sequencing artifact, a later analysis removed approximately 600 highly shared, low-generation-probability nucleotide sequences. A later analysis calculated a clonal expansion index for each public chain from normalized within-repertoire ranks of inferred template counts. In a later analysis, generation probabilities were computed with a VDJ recombination model fitted to out-of-frame rearrangements, and the resulting probabilities were checked against IGoR. In a later analysis, hypergeometric tests were used to score TCR-TCR, TCR-HLA and TCR-CMV co-occurrence, with a repertoire-size bias correction applied to TCR pairs. A later analysis estimated false discovery rates by permuting HLA or CMV assignments 20 times. In a later analysis, co-occurring TCRs were grouped using DBSCAN, and TCRdist sequence similarity was added for clustering within HLA-allele-positive subsets. For co-occurrence clustering, repertoires with fewer than 30,000 or more than 120,000 public chains were excluded, along with a handful of repertoires with anomalous nucleotide sharing. TCRdb took this table from immuneACCESS and kept in-frame rearrangements with V and J called. Such tables lack part of the clones; where checked against another copy, unresolved V genes explain under half of the gap, and the rest is unexplained. D and trimming were read from the DNA, whereas the V and J calls and clone size are those reported in that table. For this sample the table gives 140,000 to 150,000 clones, of which less than 10% were detected only once. Jointly, the top ten make up 1.8% of the sample.

Details on this clone: No antigen is known for it. Per-nucleotide qualities are absent, and no much larger clonotype sits a single base away.

The cohort comprised 670 or so healthy bone marrow donors. All cohort members were sampled while nominally healthy, although unrecorded immune exposures were likely present. The donor tested CMV seronegative and was one of the 352 seronegative cohort members. A peripheral blood sample was collected from each donor, and TCR beta sequencing was performed on peripheral blood mononuclear cells. Genomic DNA was extracted from the blood cell samples with the Qiagen DNeasy Blood Extraction Kit. CDR1 and CDR2 are drawn from the germline V gene: SGDLS, YYNGEE. CDR3 length: 16 amino acids, cysteine to phenylalanine. The CDR3 DNA has 48 bases and is translated from base 1. V drops 0 bases and J drops 0 bases, leaving 7 bases in between. Here is what the overall study found, with its caveats: The sequencing pipeline was judged likely to have produced a cluster of highly shared sequence variants as a technical artifact. The classifier was reported to diagnose cytomegalovirus status with high specificity and sensitivity in both the original cohort and the validation cohort. The study gave a list of 150 to 200 TCR beta chains associated with cytomegalovirus. The authors suggested that the approach could potentially be extended to other disease states and immunological phenotypes. A further reported finding was that TCR beta sequences accurately predicted the HLA-A and HLA-B alleles for most subjects in the first cohort. Immune exposure information for the cohort was limited to CMV serostatus. The 87-base-pair reads could not distinguish some IMGT-functional V segments, including TRBV6-2 and TRBV6-3, so those segments were excluded. Only TCR beta chains were sequenced in this cohort, and the absence of alpha or paired-chain data limited detectable features. In vitro tests confirmed that a few of the cytomegalovirus-associated TCR beta chains recognize cytomegalovirus antigens. A later analysis found that most CMV-associated TCR beta chains appeared HLA-restricted, with HLA associations seemingly driven largely by CMV exposure. Because HLA typing was unavailable for some donors at each locus, only the typed subset was used in association tests. The presence/absence analyses assumed that sequencing depth was roughly uniform across donors, and that assumption may not be true. Broadly in line with IMGT annotations, most TCR beta V segments showed up in productive rearrangements about 90% or about 30% of the time in an earlier analysis of about 500 of the donors. A later analysis reported that several top co-occurrence clusters appeared linked to parvovirus B19, influenza, CMV and Epstein-Barr virus. Because counts were too low, seventeen rarely observed V segments, including chromosome 9 orphons, were excluded from the earlier analysis of around 640 of the donors. Compared with equally common non-associated chains, HLA-associated TCR beta chains in a later analysis were more clonally expanded and had lower generation probabilities. While some public TCRs were present in many individuals, most TCR sequences turned up only very rarely across donors. When HLA alleles, especially DR and DQ, strongly co-occurred, TCR associations were difficult to assign to individual alleles. A later analysis found that TCR association rates varied across HLA loci, with DRB1 alleles showing the most associated TCRs and HLA-C alleles the fewest. According to a later genetic analysis, donors in an Asian-associated ancestry cluster had fewer N-insertions in productive TCRs than the roughly 660-donor mean. Linkage disequilibrium might explain the correlated functional status among segregating V segments, but an unknown experimental factor could not be ruled out. At a false discovery rate of 0.05, a later analysis linked approximately 18,000 TCR beta sequences to specific HLA alleles. A later genetic analysis associated a missense DCLRE1C variant with V-gene and J-gene trimming of TCR beta chains, and an independent cohort replicated the association.

This TCR was recovered from a man over 45 in good health and CMV-seronegative. Recombination connected TRBV9 to TRBJ2-6; 5 matching bases give a weak D call of TRBD2. The specimen was PBMCs. The DNA sequence reads TGTGCCAGCAGCGTAGGACTACACTCTGGGGCCAACGTCCTGACTTTC. The encoded protein is CASSVGLHSGANVLTF.